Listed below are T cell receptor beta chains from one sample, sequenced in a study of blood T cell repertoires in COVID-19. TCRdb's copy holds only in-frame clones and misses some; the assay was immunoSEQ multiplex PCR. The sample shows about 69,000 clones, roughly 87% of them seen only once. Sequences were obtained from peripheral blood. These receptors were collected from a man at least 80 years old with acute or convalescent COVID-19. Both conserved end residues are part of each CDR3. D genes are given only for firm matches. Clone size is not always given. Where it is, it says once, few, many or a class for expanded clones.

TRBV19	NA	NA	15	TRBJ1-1	CASSIRTMVDTEAFF	TGTGCCAGTAGTATTAGGACAATGGTTGACACTGAAGCTTTCTTT
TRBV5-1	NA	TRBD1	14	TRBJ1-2	CASSQRTGGYGYTF	TGCGCCAGCAGCCAAAGAACAGGGGGCTATGGCTACACCTTC
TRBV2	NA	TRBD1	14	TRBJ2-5	CASGPGTGKQTQYF	TGTGCCAGCGGCCCCGGGACAGGGAAACAGACCCAGTACTTC
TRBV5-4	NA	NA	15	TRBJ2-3	CASSLGGAGKDTQYF	TGTGCCAGCAGCTTGGGAGGGGCGGGGAAAGATACGCAGTATTTT
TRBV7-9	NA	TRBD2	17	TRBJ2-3	CASSITPTSGSTDTQYF	TGTGCCAGCAGCATTACACCTACTAGCGGTAGCACAGATACGCAGTATTTT
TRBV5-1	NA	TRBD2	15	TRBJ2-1	CASSLGLAGYNEQFF	TGCGCCAGCAGCCTCGGACTAGCGGGGTACAATGAGCAGTTCTTC
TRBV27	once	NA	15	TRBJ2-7	CASSPGPQGTYEQYF	TGTGCCAGCAGCCCGGGCCCCCAGGGAACCTACGAGCAGTACTTC
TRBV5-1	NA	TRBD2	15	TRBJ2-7	CASSRREDTPYEQYF	TGCGCCAGCAGCCGGCGGGAGGACACACCCTACGAGCAGTACTTC
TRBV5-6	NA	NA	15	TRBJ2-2	CASSLVQRETGELFF	TGTGCCAGCAGCTTGGTCCAGCGAGAAACCGGGGAGCTGTTTTTT
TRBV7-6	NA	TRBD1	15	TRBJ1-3	CASSTGTGSGNTIYF	TGTGCCAGCAGCACCGGGACAGGCTCTGGAAACACCATATATTTT
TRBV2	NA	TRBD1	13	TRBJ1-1	CASSHDRDTEAFF	TGTGCCAGCAGCCATGACAGGGACACTGAAGCTTTCTTT
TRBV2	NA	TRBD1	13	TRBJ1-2	CASTVTGGNGYTF	TGTGCCAGCACCGTCACAGGGGGGAATGGCTACACCTTC